Each of the 28 T cell receptor beta chains below was sequenced from the same sample in a study of T cells in Graves' hyperthyroidism and ophthalmopathy. What was amplified from RNA transcripts were TCR beta CDR3 regions. First-round RT-PCR of the TCR CDR3 relied on the HTBI primer set. TCRdb re-called the multiplex PCR reads with MiXCR, one entry per CDR3 protein. The table includes around 620,000 distinct CDR3 sequences, about a sixth detected once. Sample: blood. These TCRs come from a woman aged 25 to 45 with Graves' hyperthyroidism.

This clonotype was detected only a few times. This chain links TRBV13 with TRBJ2-7; TRBD1 aligns across 8 bases. Germline assignment: CDR1 PRHDT and CDR2 FYEKMQ (reference sequence). Losses at the gene ends were 5 bases for V and 6 bases for J; bases not matched to a gene: 9. The CDR3 spans 14 residues. The CDR3 DNA is TGTGCCAGCAGCCCCTTGACAGGGGCGGGCGAGCAGTACTTC. Translating it yields CASSPLTGAGEQYF.

This clonotype was detected a few times. This chain connects TRBV12-3 or TRBV12-4 to TRBJ1-3; 7 nucleotides align to TRBD1. The CDR3 is 14 residues long. V lost 5 bases, J lost 4 bases, and 5 bases stayed unmatched. The DNA for the CDR3 is TGTGCCAGCAGTACACAGGGGTCGGGAAACACCATATATTTT. This translates into CASSTQGSGNTIYF.

This clonotype was found many times. V and J are TRBV6-1 and TRBJ1-5, with D possibly matching TRBD1 (6 bases). CDR1 MNHNS and CDR2 SASEGT come from the germline V gene. The CDR3 totals 15 residues. Trimming removed 6 bases at V and 5 bases at J, with 17 bases between. DNA of the CDR3: TGTGCCAGCAGGGACAGAGAAGGGGGATATCAGCCCCAGCATTTT. The encoded protein is CASRDREGGYQPQHF.

This chain links TRBV12-3 or TRBV12-4 with TRBJ2-7; unclear D gene. This CDR3 contains 13 residues. Trimming cost V 6 bases and J 5 bases, with 14 bases left between them. Here the CDR3 reads CASSKGSINEQYF. The CDR3 DNA reads as TGTGCCAGCAGCAAAGGGTCTATCAACGAGCAGTACTTC.

At least ten counts were recorded for this clonotype. The chain is built from TRBV27 and TRBJ2-3, with TRBD2 identical over 8 bases. Germline CDR1 reads MNHEY; CDR2 reads SMNVEV (reference sequence). J gave up 4 bases and V 7 bases, and 13 bases lay outside the gene matches. This CDR3 comprises 16 residues. The chain's CDR3 is CASTLLAGGRSDTQYF. The DNA of the CDR3 is TGTGCCAGCACCCTTCTAGCGGGTGGAAGATCAGATACGCAGTATTTT.

In this sample, this clonotype turned up many times. V gene TRBV28 combines with J gene TRBJ1-5; the D gene is possibly TRBD1 (5 bases). V was pared by 2 bases and J by 4 bases, with 9 bases between. CDR1 and CDR2 from the germline V gene are MDHEN and SYDVKM. The CDR3 extends over 14 amino acids. In DNA form, the CDR3 reads TGTGCCAGCAGTTTAAGGGGCAGAAATCAGCCCCAGCATTTT. As protein: CASSLRGRNQPQHF.

This clonotype was seen a handful of times. The V gene is TRBV11-3, the J gene TRBJ2-2; 7 bases align to TRBD1. Germline CDR1 reads SGHNT; CDR2 reads YENEEA. This CDR3 has 15 amino acids. V gave up 4 bases and J gave up 7 bases; unmatched junction bases: 9. DNA for the CDR3: TGTGCCAGCAGCTCTCTGACAGGGACGGGCGGGGAGCTGTTTTTT. It encodes CASSSLTGTGGELFF. The full variable domain, in which reference TRBV11-3 and TRBJ2-2 provide the parts outside the CDR3, is EAGVVQSPRYKIIEKKQPVAFWCNPISGHNTLYWYLQNLGQGPELLIRYENEEAVDDSQLPKDRFSAERLKGVDSTLKIQPAELGDSAVYLCASSSLTGTGGELFFGEGSRLTVL.

In this sample, this clonotype turned up many times. This chain links TRBV7-2 with TRBJ2-7, with 9 bases fitting TRBD2. The J segment lost 0 bases and the V segment lost 4 bases, leaving 7 bases of the junction unmatched. CDR3 length: 16 residues. Germline-derived CDR1 and CDR2 are SGHTA and FQGNSA. In DNA, the CDR3 is TGTGCCAGCAGCTGGTCTAGCGGGGCCCTCTCCTACGAGCAGTACTTC. Translated, it gives CASSWSSGALSYEQYF.

The CDR3 coding sequence is TGTGCCAGCAGCCCCCCCGGTACTTTTAGCAATCAGCCCCAGCATTTT. The encoded protein is CASSPPGTFSNQPQHF. The genes are TRBV11-3 and TRBJ1-5, with no clear D. V lost 5 bases and J 0 bases, leaving 14 bases between the germline ends. CDR3 length: 16 residues. Germline V gene sequence: CDR1 SGHNT, CDR2 YENEEA. Filled out from reference TRBV11-3 and TRBJ1-5, the complete variable domain reads EAGVVQSPRYKIIEKKQPVAFWCNPISGHNTLYWYLQNLGQGPELLIRYENEEAVDDSQLPKDRFSAERLKGVDSTLKIQPAELGDSAVYLCASSPPGTFSNQPQHFGDGTRLSIL.

At least ten counts were recorded for this clonotype. The chain carries TRBV6-5 and TRBJ1-1, with 12 bases lining up with TRBD1. Trimming at V came to 3 bases and at J to 3 bases, leaving 5 bases not matched to a gene. CDR1 is MNHEY, CDR2 SVGAGI, per germline. This CDR3 comprises 16 residues. The CDR3 bases are TGTGCCAGCAGTTATCGGGACAGGGGGCTGGACACTGAAGCTTTCTTT. Its translation is CASSYRDRGLDTEAFF.

This chain links TRBV5-1 with TRBJ2-1; D perhaps matches TRBD2 (5 bases). From germline, CDR1 is SGHRS and CDR2 YFSETQ. This CDR3 has 13 amino acids. V was trimmed by 7 bases and J by 8 bases, leaving 16 bases between them. This CDR3 is CASSPTRGYEQFF. In DNA form, the CDR3 reads TGCGCCAGCTCCCCTACGAGAGGGTATGAGCAGTTCTTC.

Concerning this clonotype itself: Being one base from a much bigger clone, this may be a read error. V and J are TRBV28 and TRBJ1-2; D remains unclear. V lost 4 bases and J lost 4, with 10 bases in between. Germline lookup yields CDR1 MDHEN and CDR2 SYDVKM. This CDR3 comprises 13 residues. This CDR3 reads CASSSRSSYGYTF. The CDR3 nucleotides are TGTGCCAGCAGTTCAAGGAGTTCCTATGGCTACACCTTC.

This clonotype was counted ten times or more. The genes are TRBV28 and TRBJ2-1, with 8 bases identical to TRBD1. CDR3 size: 15 residues. V lost 5 bases, J lost 0 bases, and 3 bases stayed unmatched. Germline assignment: CDR1 MDHEN and CDR2 SYDVKM. The CDR3 sequence: CASSPDRGSYNEQFF. CDR3 nucleotides: TGTGCCAGCAGTCCCGACAGGGGCTCCTACAATGAGCAGTTCTTC.

This clonotype appeared many times. The chain is built from TRBV20-1 and TRBJ1-1; a possible D gene is TRBD1 (6 bases). Germline V gene data show CDR1 as DFQATT and CDR2 as SNEGSKA (reference sequence). V gave up 6 bases and J gave up 4 bases, with 12 bases separating them. This CDR3 is built from 12 residues. CDR3 nucleotides: TGCAGTGCCCATCAGGGGAGCACTGAAGCTTTCTTT. The encoded protein is CSAHQGSTEAFF.

With respect to this clonotype: This may be a read error: a much more frequent sequence differs by one nucleotide. The V gene is TRBV12-3 or TRBV12-4, the J gene TRBJ2-7, with D perhaps TRBD2 (6 bases). Deletions cut 6 bases from V and 5 bases from J, with 20 bases between. The CDR3 spans 15 residues. Written as DNA, the CDR3 is TGTGCCAGCAGCCCGCCCAGCGGAGGGACCCACGAGCAGTACTTC. Translating it yields CASSPPSGGTHEQYF.

This clonotype was seen repeatedly, ten times or more. V and J are TRBV20-1 and TRBJ2-1; 12 bases agree with TRBD2. V dropped 6 bases and J dropped 6; count of bases not matched to a gene: 9. The CDR3 runs 15 residues. Germline V CDR1 and CDR2: DFQATT, SNEGSKA (reference sequence). The CDR3 DNA is TGCAGTGCCTTACCTAGCGGGAGGGAGGTCAATGAGCAGTTCTTC. Amino acids: CSALPSGREVNEQFF.

The chain links TRBV11-3 to TRBJ1-1; D is undetermined. Germline CDR1 and CDR2: SGHNT and YENEEA. The CDR3 contains 13 residues. Trimming stripped 5 bases from V and 1 base from J, with 8 bases between. In DNA, the CDR3 is TGTGCCAGCAGCCTCGTTACGAACACTGAAGCTTTCTTT. Translated: CASSLVTNTEAFF. Together with reference TRBV11-3 and TRBJ1-1, the CDR3 gives the full variable domain: EAGVVQSPRYKIIEKKQPVAFWCNPISGHNTLYWYLQNLGQGPELLIRYENEEAVDDSQLPKDRFSAERLKGVDSTLKIQPAELGDSAVYLCASSLVTNTEAFFGQGTRLTVV.

This clonotype was found many times. The chain uses TRBV3-1 and TRBJ1-1; D uncertain. V lost 0 bases, J lost 8 bases, and 10 bases lay in between. The CDR3 runs to 13 residues. Germline loops: CDR1 LGHDT, CDR2 YNNKEL (reference sequence). The CDR3 nucleotides are TGTGCCAGCAGCCAAGATATCCGAAGCGAAGCTTTCTTT. This sequence encodes CASSQDIRSEAFF.

This clonotype was counted between two and nine times. The genes are TRBV27 and TRBJ2-2; 13 positions match TRBD2. Germline V gene data show CDR1 as MNHEY and CDR2 as SMNVEV (reference sequence). Trimming at V came to 7 bases and at J to 3 bases, leaving 14 bases not matched to a gene. CDR3 length: 19 amino acids. The CDR3 bases are TGTGCCAGCAAACTATCCTGGACTAGCGGGAGATGGGACACCGGGGAGCTGTTTTTT. Protein: CASKLSWTSGRWDTGELFF.

This sequence joins TRBV27 and TRBJ1-6, with a weak D call TRBD1 (5 bases). CDR1 is MNHEY and CDR2 is SMNVEV in the germline V gene (reference sequence). The CDR3 contains 14 residues. Trimming removed 6 bases from V and 10 bases from J, with 16 bases in between. The CDR3 sequence: CASSDGGYESPLHF. DNA for the CDR3: TGTGCCAGCAGCGACGGGGGGTATGAATCACCCCTCCACTTT.

The chain is built from TRBV11-3 and TRBJ2-2; no reliable D call. Germline-derived CDR1 and CDR2 are SGHNT and YENEEA. The V and J ends lost 0 bases and 6 bases respectively, with 11 bases between them. This CDR3 comprises 15 residues. The DNA for the CDR3 is TGTGCCAGCAGCTTAGAAGGCATTGGTTCCGGGGAGCTGTTTTTT. Translation gives CASSLEGIGSGELFF.

In its sample, this clonotype was seen many times. The J gene is TRBJ2-5, the V gene TRBV2; 7 bases are a match to TRBD1. V shed 7 bases and J 1 base; nucleotides not matched to a gene: 6. This CDR3 is 14 amino acids long. CDR1 SNHLY and CDR2 FYNNEI come from the germline V gene. Here the CDR3 reads CASKGQSFQETQYF. CDR3 nucleotides: TGTGCCAGCAAGGGACAGAGCTTCCAAGAGACCCAGTACTTC.

The chain links TRBV5-1 to TRBJ2-5; 7 positions agree with TRBD1. The CDR3 covers 14 residues. CDR1 SGHRS and CDR2 YFSETQ come from the germline V gene. The trim removed 4 bases at V and 4 bases at J, leaving 7 bases unmatched. For the CDR3, the DNA is TGCGCCAGCAGCGGTACAGGGGTGGTAGAGACCCAGTACTTC. Protein product: CASSGTGVVETQYF. The full variable domain, rest sourced from reference TRBV5-1 and TRBJ2-5, is KAGVTQTPRYLIKTRGQQVTLSCSPISGHRSVSWYQQTPGQGLQFLFEYFSETQRNKGNFPGRFSGRQFSNSRSEMNVSTLELGDSALYLCASSGTGVVETQYFGPGTRLLVL.

This clonotype occurred many times. This sequence joins TRBV7-8 and TRBJ2-3; D gene uncertain. V was clipped by 1 base and J by 6 bases, with 14 bases between them. The germline V gene encodes CDR1 SGHVS and CDR2 FQNEAQ. The CDR3 covers 15 residues. CDR3 nucleotide sequence: TGTGCCAGCAGCTTAGTGGGCGGCACTCTGGATACGCAGTATTTT. Residues: CASSLVGGTLDTQYF.

J is TRBJ2-5 and V is TRBV7-2; 9 bases match TRBD2. The CDR3 extends over 15 amino acids. Looked up from germline, CDR1 is SGHTA and CDR2 is FQGNSA. After removal of 1 base from V and 4 bases from J, the junction contained 4 bases not matched to a gene. The CDR3, as DNA: TGTGCCAGCAGCTTAGGCGGGGGGGCAAGAGAGACCCAGTACTTC. It codes for CASSLGGGARETQYF.

There are many counts of this clonotype. V and J are TRBV2 and TRBJ2-5, with D possibly being TRBD2 (6 bases). The germline CDR1 and CDR2 sequences are SNHLY and FYNNEI. Trimming took off 7 bases at V and 1 base at J, with 13 bases between the two ends. The CDR3 loop spans 14 amino acids. CDR3 DNA sequence: TGTGCCAGCACTCTGACCGGGAGCCAAGAGACCCAGTACTTC. This translates into CASTLTGSQETQYF. Based on the CDR3 plus reference TRBV2 and TRBJ2-5, the full variable domain is EPEVTQTPSHQVTQMGQEVILRCVPISNHLYFYWYRQILGQKVEFLVSFYNNEISEKSEIFDDQFSVERPDGSNFTLKIRSTKLEDSAMYFCASTLTGSQETQYFGPGTRLLVL.

This clonotype showed up just a few times. The chain has TRBV6-1 and TRBJ2-1; no reliable D call. Germline V lookup: CDR1 MNHNS, CDR2 SASEGT. Deletions cut 7 bases from V and 0 bases from J, with 13 bases between. The CDR3 is 15 residues long. The CDR3 nucleotides read TGTGCCAGCACCCTAAGGGATAGCTCCTACAATGAGCAGTTCTTC. It encodes CASTLRDSSYNEQFF.

This clonotype has more than one count but fewer than ten. The genes are TRBV20-1 and TRBJ2-1; D uncertain. Germline lookup yields CDR1 DFQATT and CDR2 SNEGSKA (reference sequence). Trimming pared 4 bases from V and 0 bases from J, leaving 7 bases between. The CDR3 runs 13 residues. In DNA, the CDR3 is TGCAGTGCTAAAGCGTCCTCCTACAATGAGCAGTTCTTC. Encoded protein: CSAKASSYNEQFF.